This record looks at one T cell receptor (beta chain) sequence and its context. The V and J ends lost 1 base and 1 base respectively, with 4 bases between them. CDR3 length equals 13 residues. As processed by the authors: Amplification of reference gene primers provided the estimated nucleated cell counts. Profiling relied on immunoSEQ multiplex PCR, and the TCRdb table lists in-frame clones only, not all of them. Clonal size and the V and J genes are those of that table, whereas D and trimming came from the DNA. The sample shows approximately 240,000 clones, over 80% of them seen only once. These data are taken from a study of blood T cell repertoires in COVID-19. The wider study: Sources were T cells, B-cell-depleted T cells, or PBMCs; the material itself was cDNA or gDNA.

This chain connects TRBV12-3 or TRBV12-4 to TRBJ1-1; D remains ambiguous. The TCR comes from a human donor in a cohort sampled during active COVID-19. The sample was peripheral blood. The CDR3 DNA follows: TGTGCCAGCAGTTTAGACGGGAACACTGAAGCTTTCTTT. This gives the protein CASSLDGNTEAFF.